One sample yielded the 20 T cell receptor beta chains listed below, sequenced in a study of shared T cell receptors in the human thymus. Sequencing was performed with immunoSEQ multiplex PCR; in TCRdb, only in-frame clones are kept and a portion is missing. The table shows 500,000 to 550,000 clones, with approximately 80% occurring only once. A further study also used this sample, focusing on human thymus T cells.

Sequences were obtained from thymocytes. All receptors come from a boy younger than two with a congenital heart defect.

This chain links TRBV27 with TRBJ2-5; TRBD1 agrees at 9 bases. This CDR3 region has 22 residues. Trimming cost V 5 bases and J 1 base; bases outside gene matches: 26. CDR1 and CDR2 from the germline V gene are MNHEY and SMNVEV (reference sequence). For the CDR3, the DNA is TGTGCCAGCAGTCACTCCACCGGGACAGGGCGACTGACCGATACTCTCCAAGAGACCCAGTACTTC. Protein product: CASSHSTGTGRLTDTLQETQYF.

V and J are TRBV9 and TRBJ2-7; the D gene is possibly TRBD2 (7 bases). Germline assignment: CDR1 SGDLS and CDR2 YYNGEE. V was cut by 0 bases and J by 4 bases, with 14 bases left in between. This CDR3 contains 15 residues. CDR3 DNA sequence: TGTGCCAGCAGCGTAGATCCGGGGGGCGCGTACGAGCAGTACTTC. It translates to CASSVDPGGAYEQYF. Together with reference TRBV9 and TRBJ2-7, the CDR3 gives the full variable domain: DSGVTQTPKHLITATGQRVTLRCSPRSGDLSVYWYQQSLDQGLQFLIQYYNGEERAKGNILERFSAQQFPDLHSELNLSSLELGDSALYFCASSVDPGGAYEQYFGPGTRLTVT.

The rearrangement links TRBV7-6 to TRBJ2-4; D gene unclear. This CDR3 region has 13 residues. Deletions cut 7 bases from V and 1 base from J, with 8 bases between. Per germline, CDR1 SGHVS and CDR2 FNYEAQ. The CDR3 reads CASTCRAKNIQYF. Here the CDR3 DNA reads TGTGCCAGCACCTGCCGGGCCAAAAACATTCAGTACTTC.

The chain recombines TRBV10-3 with TRBJ2-7, with 7 bases aligning to TRBD1. V was pared by 10 bases and J by 0 bases, with 6 bases of the junction left unmatched. CDR1 and CDR2 (germline): ENHRY, SYGVKD. The CDR3 loop spans 13 amino acids. The CDR3 DNA is TGTGCCACCGCAGACAGGGACTCCTACGAGCAGTACTTC. Protein: CATADRDSYEQYF.

This chain links TRBV12-5 with TRBJ2-4; D might be TRBD1 (5 bases). CDR3 length: 11 residues. Trimming pared 6 bases from V and 9 bases from J, leaving 9 bases between. Germline values: CDR1 LGHNT, CDR2 FRNRAP. This CDR3 reads CASGDQGIQYF. The CDR3 DNA is TGTGCTAGTGGAGACCAGGGCATTCAGTACTTC. The full variable domain, with the rest looked up from reference TRBV12-5 and TRBJ2-4, is DARVTQTPRHKVTEMGQEVTMRCQPILGHNTVFWYRQTMMQGLELLAYFRNRAPLDDSGMPKDRFSAEMPDATLATLKIQPSEPRDSAVYFCASGDQGIQYFGAGTRLSVL.

In this sample, this clone turned up a few times. The chain joins TRBV27 to TRBJ2-1; D perhaps matches TRBD2 (5 bases). CDR1 MNHEY and CDR2 SMNVEV come from the germline V gene (reference sequence). The germline V and J ends were trimmed by 6 bases and 0 bases, with 12 bases remaining between them. This CDR3 has 15 residues. This CDR3 is CASRCGRASYNEQFF. As DNA, the CDR3 is TGTGCCAGCAGGTGTGGGAGAGCCTCCTACAATGAGCAGTTCTTC.

The chain links TRBV7-9 to TRBJ2-2, with D uncertain. From germline, CDR1 is SEHNR and CDR2 FQNEAQ (reference sequence). Trimming removed 4 bases at V and 2 bases at J, with 2 bases between. The CDR3 has 12 residues. CDR3 nucleotides: TGTGCCAGCAGCTCAAACACCGGGGAGCTGTTTTTT. As protein: CASSSNTGELFF.

The gene calls are TRBV9 and TRBJ2-7; 12 bases fit TRBD2. This CDR3 is built from 16 residues. Germline V lookup: CDR1 SGDLS, CDR2 YYNGEE. Trimming took 4 bases from V and 7 from J; bases not matched to a gene: 12. The CDR3 protein is CASSPGTSGPSGEQYF. The CDR3 bases are TGTGCCAGCAGCCCAGGGACTAGCGGGCCCTCTGGGGAGCAGTACTTC.

The chain has TRBV5-6 and TRBJ2-5, with a possible D match to TRBD2 (6 bases). The CDR3 sequence is 14 residues long. CDR1 SGHDT and CDR2 YYEEEE come from the germline V gene. V lost 2 bases and J lost 4, with 12 bases in between. The CDR3: CASSLGGKGETQYF. The DNA of the CDR3 is TGTGCCAGCAGCTTAGGCGGGAAAGGAGAGACCCAGTACTTC.

The chain couples TRBV2 to TRBJ1-1; weak D call: TRBD1 (6 bases). Trimming took off 4 bases at V and 1 base at J, with 7 bases between the two ends. The CDR3 consists of 13 residues. Germline V gene sequence: CDR1 SNHLY, CDR2 FYNNEI. The CDR3 sequence: CASSGQANTEAFF. As DNA, the CDR3 is TGTGCCAGCAGTGGACAGGCGAACACTGAAGCTTTCTTT. The whole variable domain, remainder taken from reference TRBV2 and TRBJ1-1, is EPEVTQTPSHQVTQMGQEVILRCVPISNHLYFYWYRQILGQKVEFLVSFYNNEISEKSEIFDDQFSVERPDGSNFTLKIRSTKLEDSAMYFCASSGQANTEAFFGQGTRLTVV.

The J gene is TRBJ2-2, the V gene TRBV7-3; D perhaps matches TRBD1 (6 bases). Germline lookup yields CDR1 SGHTA and CDR2 FQGTGA. The CDR3 has 16 amino acids. V lost 1 base, J lost 0 bases, and 9 bases lay in between. Here the CDR3 reads CASSLKGVPNTGELFF. The CDR3, as DNA: TGTGCCAGCAGCTTAAAGGGGGTACCGAACACCGGGGAGCTGTTTTTT.

The chain uses TRBV5-6 and TRBJ1-1; D ambiguous. CDR1 is SGHDT and CDR2 is YYEEEE in the germline V gene. With 4 bases removed from V and 1 base from J, the gap between germline ends came to 14 bases. This CDR3 contains 15 residues. DNA for the CDR3: TGTGCCAGCAGCATCCGGGTCCAAAAGAACACTGAAGCTTTCTTT. Its protein is CASSIRVQKNTEAFF.

J is TRBJ2-7 and V is TRBV27; D possibly corresponds to TRBD2 (7 bases). The CDR3 covers 13 residues. CDR1 and CDR2 from the germline V gene are MNHEY and SMNVEV (reference sequence). The V end was cut by 5 bases, the J end by 4 bases, with 12 bases between. CDR3 residues: CASSGGDIYEQYF. The CDR3 bases are TGTGCCAGCAGTGGGGGGGACATTTACGAGCAGTACTTC.

V and J are TRBV5-4 and TRBJ2-1; 10 nucleotides line up with TRBD1. V was pared by 4 bases and J by 6 bases, with 7 bases of the junction left unmatched. From germline, CDR1 is SGHNT and CDR2 YYREEE (reference sequence). This CDR3 has 15 amino acids. In DNA form, the CDR3 reads TGTGCCAGCAGCCCTATGACAGGGGGCCTCAATGAGCAGTTCTTC. As protein: CASSPMTGGLNEQFF.

CDR3 sequence: CASSTGGRVNPGNTIYF. In nucleotides, the CDR3 is TGTGCCAGTTCGACCGGGGGTCGGGTCAATCCAGGAAACACCATATATTTT. V usage is TRBV19 and J usage is TRBJ1-3; the D gene is possibly TRBD1 (5 bases). V was trimmed by 8 bases and J by 4 bases, leaving 24 bases between them. CDR1 LNHDA and CDR2 SQIVND come from the germline V gene (reference sequence). CDR3 length: 17 residues.

In this sample, this clone turned up once. The chain links TRBV6-5 to TRBJ2-7, with 9 bases identical to TRBD1. Per the germline V gene, CDR1 is MNHEY and CDR2 is SVGAGI. V shed 5 bases and J 5 bases; nucleotides not matched to a gene: 10. This CDR3 is built from 15 residues. The CDR3 coding sequence is TGTGCCAGCAGTCCCCTGGGACAGGGATTCCACGAGCAGTACTTC. Protein: CASSPLGQGFHEQYF.

The gene calls are TRBV5-4 and TRBJ2-1, with 11 bases lining up with TRBD2. The CDR3 has 15 residues. V shed 5 bases, J shed 4 bases, and the junction held 5 bases outside the gene matches. Germline CDR1 and CDR2: SGHNT and YYREEE (reference sequence). CDR3 in amino acids: CASRRTSGPYNEQFF. The CDR3 coding sequence is TGTGCCAGCAGACGGACTAGCGGGCCATACAATGAGCAGTTCTTC.

The chain joins TRBV7-2 to TRBJ2-5, with D maybe TRBD2 (6 bases). Germline CDR1 SGHTA, CDR2 FQGNSA. The CDR3 extends over 14 amino acids. With 1 base removed from V and 10 bases from J, the gap between germline ends came to 16 bases. Written as DNA, the CDR3 is TGTGCCAGCAGCTTAGGGTCCGGGAGCTGGGACCAGTACTTC. Translating it yields CASSLGSGSWDQYF.

The chain employs TRBV10-3 and TRBJ2-1; TRBD1 aligns across 7 bases. Losses at the gene ends were 10 bases for V and 0 bases for J; bases not matched to a gene: 9. Germline CDR1 is ENHRY and CDR2 is SYGVKD. The CDR3 loop spans 15 amino acids. CDR3 sequence: CATQWGQISYNEQFF. CDR3 DNA sequence: TGTGCCACCCAGTGGGGACAGATCTCCTACAATGAGCAGTTCTTC.

The chain is built from TRBV5-6 and TRBJ2-7; 7 bases align to TRBD2. The ends lost 3 bases at V and 4 bases at J; junction bases unmatched: 13. This CDR3 region has 16 residues. Per the germline V gene, CDR1 is SGHDT and CDR2 is YYEEEE. The CDR3 spells CASSSGGWAGAYEQYF. Written as DNA, the CDR3 is TGTGCCAGCAGCTCGGGCGGATGGGCGGGAGCGTACGAGCAGTACTTC.